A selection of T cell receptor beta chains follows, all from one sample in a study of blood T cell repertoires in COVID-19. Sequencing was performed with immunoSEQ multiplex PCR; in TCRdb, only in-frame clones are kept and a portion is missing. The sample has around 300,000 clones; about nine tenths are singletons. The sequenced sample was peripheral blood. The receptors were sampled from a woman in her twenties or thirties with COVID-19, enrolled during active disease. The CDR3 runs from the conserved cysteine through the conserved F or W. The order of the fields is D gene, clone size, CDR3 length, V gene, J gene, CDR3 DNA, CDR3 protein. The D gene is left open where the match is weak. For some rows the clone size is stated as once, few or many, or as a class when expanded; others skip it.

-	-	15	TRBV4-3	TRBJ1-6	TGCGCCAGCAGCCAAGCCGACAGAGCTAATTCACCCCTCCACTTT	CASSQADRANSPLHF
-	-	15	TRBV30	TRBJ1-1	TGTGCCTGGAGGGGTGGCAGGGGTCCGGAATTTGAAGCTTTCTTT	CAWRGGRGPEFEAFF
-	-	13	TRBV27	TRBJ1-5	TGTGCCAGCAGTTTCCGTAGCAATCAGCCCCAGCATTTT	CASSFRSNQPQHF
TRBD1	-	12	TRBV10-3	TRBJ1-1	TGTGCCATCAATCCCGGGACAGGGGAAGCTTTCTTT	CAINPGTGEAFF
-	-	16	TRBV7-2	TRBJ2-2	TGTGCCAGCAGCTTAGACCCCCCCGGTTCGCCCGGGGAGCTGTTTTTT	CASSLDPPGSPGELFF
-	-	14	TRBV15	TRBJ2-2	TGTGCCACCTCCCGGAACAGGGACACCGGGGAGCTGTTTTTT	CATSRNRDTGELFF
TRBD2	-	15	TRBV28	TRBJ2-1	TGTGCCAGCAGCCGGAGCGGGGGGGCCCACAATGAGCAGTTCTTC	CASSRSGGAHNEQFF
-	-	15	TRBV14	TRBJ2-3	TGTGCCAGCGCCTGGAGCGGCAGGGGAGCCGATACGCAGTATTTT	CASAWSGRGADTQYF
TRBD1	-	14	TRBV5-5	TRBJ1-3	TGTGCCAGTTCGCGGGACAGAAGGTTAGACACCATATATTTT	CASSRDRRLDTIYF
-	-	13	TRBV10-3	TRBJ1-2	TGTGCCATCAGTGGATCAGGGGAGGGAGGCTACACCTTC	CAISGSGEGGYTF
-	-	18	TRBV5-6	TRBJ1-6	TGTGCCAGCAGCTTGGGACAGCACGAACAAACCTATAATTCACCCCTCCACTTT	CASSLGQHEQTYNSPLHF
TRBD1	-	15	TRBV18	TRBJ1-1	TGTGCCAGCTCACGGGGGACAGGGGGGAACACTGAAGCTTTCTTT	CASSRGTGGNTEAFF
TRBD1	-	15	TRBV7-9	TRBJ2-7	TGTGCCAGCAGCTTAGTAACCAGGGGGTTCTACGAGCAGTACTTC	CASSLVTRGFYEQYF
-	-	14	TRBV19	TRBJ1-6	TGTGCCAGTAACTCGGGTCGGTATAATTCACCCCTCCACTTT	CASNSGRYNSPLHF
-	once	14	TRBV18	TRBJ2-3	TGTGCCAGCTCACCGCGGGGGCACGTGGATACGCAGTATTTT	CASSPRGHVDTQYF
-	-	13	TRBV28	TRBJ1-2	TGTGCCAGCAGTTTACGGCAGGTCTCCGGCTACACCTTC	CASSLRQVSGYTF
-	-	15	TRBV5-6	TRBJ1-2	TGTGCCAGCAGCTTGGGGTCAACAGGGCTCCGGGGCTACACCTTC	CASSLGSTGLRGYTF
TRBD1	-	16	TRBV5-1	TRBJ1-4	TGCGCCAGCAGCGCGGGACAGGGGGGAGCTAATGAAAAACTGTTTTTT	CASSAGQGGANEKLFF
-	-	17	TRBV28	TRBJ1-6	TGTGCCAGCAGTTTCTCCTTTTTGGGGAGGAGGGCTTCACCCCTCCACTTT	CASSFSFLGRRASPLHF